One sample yielded the 29 T cell receptor beta chains listed below, sequenced in a study of CD8+ T cells in alopecia areata. Sequencing used cDNA as its template, made by extracting RNA and reverse transcribing it. The data were produced by immunoSEQ multiplex PCR, yet TCRdb's version contains in-frame clones alone and is incomplete. The sample has about 190,000 clones; just under 65% are singletons. Described treatment: oral pan-JAK inhibitor, 5-10 mg twice daily. The source was CD4+ T cells sorted from blood, collected around week 47, from a patient treated with tofacitinib. All receptors come from a human donor with alopecia areata.

This chain connects TRBV2 to TRBJ1-2; 7 bases agree with TRBD1. Germline loops: CDR1 SNHLY, CDR2 FYNNEI. CDR3 size: 13 residues. Trimming at V came to 2 bases and at J to 3 bases, leaving 0 bases not matched to a gene. Written as DNA, the CDR3 is TGTGCCAGCAGTGAACAGGGGGACTATGGCTACACCTTC. This gives the protein CASSEQGDYGYTF.

This clone came up once. The genes are TRBV7-8 and TRBJ2-7; a weak D match, TRBD1 (6 bases). CDR3 length: 14 amino acids. Germline CDR1 and CDR2: SGHVS and FQNEAQ. Trimming stripped 5 bases from V and 1 base from J, with 12 bases between. CDR3 sequence reads: CASSARDKSYEQYF. Here the CDR3 DNA reads TGTGCCAGCAGCGCCCGGGACAAGTCCTACGAGCAGTACTTC.

In this sample, this clone turned up a few times. The V gene is TRBV5-1, the J gene TRBJ2-3; 8 bases fit TRBD1. Looked up from germline, CDR1 is SGHRS and CDR2 is YFSETQ. The V segment lost 4 bases and the J segment 0 bases; nucleotides outside the gene matches: 4. The CDR3 contains 15 residues. In nucleotides, the CDR3 is TGCGCCAGCAGCCCAGGACAGGGAAGCACAGATACGCAGTATTTT. As protein: CASSPGQGSTDTQYF.

A single count supports this clone. V gene TRBV7-9 combines with J gene TRBJ1-2; D ambiguous. This CDR3 contains 12 residues. Germline-derived CDR1 and CDR2 are SEHNR and FQNEAQ (reference sequence). Trimming left V 4 bases short and J 6 bases short, with 9 bases between. DNA of the CDR3: TGTGCCAGCAGCTACCGTCCGGATGGCTACACCTTC. Its protein is CASSYRPDGYTF.

This clone was seen a handful of times. The CDR3 protein is CASSTSTLTRQGYQPQHF. CDR3 DNA: TGTGCCAGTAGTACCTCTACACTCACGAGACAGGGGTATCAGCCCCAGCATTTT. The V gene is TRBV19, the J gene TRBJ1-5; 8 nucleotides agree with TRBD1. J gave up 5 bases and V 4 bases, and 16 bases lay outside the gene matches. Germline values: CDR1 LNHDA, CDR2 SQIVND (reference sequence). The CDR3 is 18 amino acids.

This clone was observed a few times. The gene calls are TRBV27 and TRBJ2-3, with D hard to call. CDR3 size: 15 residues. Trimming shortened V by 2 bases and J by 1 base, and 10 bases separated the two germline ends. CDR1 and CDR2 from the germline V gene are MNHEY and SMNVEV (reference sequence). The chain's CDR3 is CASSLGRQGTDTQYF. In DNA, the CDR3 is TGTGCCAGCAGTTTAGGCAGACAAGGCACAGATACGCAGTATTTT.

J is TRBJ2-7 and V is TRBV5-1, with D perhaps given as TRBD1 or TRBD2 (5 bases each). Per the germline V gene, CDR1 is SGHRS and CDR2 is YFSETQ. The germline V and J ends were trimmed by 4 bases and 2 bases, with 10 bases remaining between them. The CDR3 is 13 amino acids. As DNA, the CDR3 is TGCGCCAGCAGCCGAGAGGGGACCTACGAGCAGTACTTC. Translating gives CASSREGTYEQYF. Variable domain in full (rest from reference TRBV5-1 and TRBJ2-7): KAGVTQTPRYLIKTRGQQVTLSCSPISGHRSVSWYQQTPGQGLQFLFEYFSETQRNKGNFPGRFSGRQFSNSRSEMNVSTLELGDSALYLCASSREGTYEQYFGPGTRLTVT.

This clone was counted a few times. The chain joins TRBV30 to TRBJ1-1; D is ambiguous. Germline assignment: CDR1 GTSNPN and CDR2 SVGIG (reference sequence). Trimming shortened V by 2 bases and J by 4 bases, and 8 bases separated the two germline ends. This CDR3 has 12 amino acids. The CDR3 here is CAWSRLGTEAFF. The CDR3 DNA is TGTGCCTGGAGTCGTCTCGGCACTGAAGCTTTCTTT.

The rearrangement links TRBV2 to TRBJ2-7; D remains ambiguous. The V gene's germline CDR1 is SNHLY and CDR2 FYNNEI. The V and J ends lost 2 bases and 12 bases respectively, with 11 bases between them. CDR3 size: 11 residues. The CDR3 DNA is TGTGCCAGCAGTGAAATGAGATCGACGTACTTC. This encodes CASSEMRSTYF.

This clone was picked up a small number of times. The V and J genes are TRBV10-3 and TRBJ2-3; D unresolved. The germline V gene has CDR1 ENHRY and CDR2 SYGVKD. The length of the CDR3 is 12 residues. V shed 4 bases and J shed 2 bases, with 4 bases lying between them. In nucleotides, the CDR3 is TGTGCCATCAGTGGACACACAGATACGCAGTATTTT. Translated, it gives CAISGHTDTQYF.

This chain connects TRBV14 to TRBJ1-6; D not resolved. V was trimmed by 0 bases and J by 7 bases, leaving 7 bases between them. This CDR3 has 14 residues. CDR1 is SGHDN, CDR2 FVKESK, per germline. Here the CDR3 DNA reads TGTGCCAGCAGCCAAGAATCCAAGAATTCACCCCTCCACTTT. This gives the protein CASSQESKNSPLHF.

V usage is TRBV6-5 and J usage is TRBJ1-5; D perhaps matches TRBD1 (6 bases). The CDR3 is 13 residues long. V dropped 2 bases and J dropped 4 bases, with 6 bases sitting between them. CDR1 and CDR2 (germline): MNHEY, SVGAGI. The CDR3 is CASSYTGNQPQHF. The CDR3 DNA reads TGTGCCAGCAGTTACACAGGGAATCAGCCCCAGCATTTT.

The genes are TRBV29-1 and TRBJ2-5; 7 positions match TRBD2. This CDR3 has 12 amino acids. Germline V gene data show CDR1 as SQVTM and CDR2 as ANQGSEA. V dropped 6 bases and J dropped 4; count of bases not matched to a gene: 5. Here the CDR3 reads CSVDSGAETQYF. The DNA of the CDR3 is TGCAGCGTCGACAGCGGGGCAGAGACCCAGTACTTC.

On this clone: This sample also contains other DNA sequences that code for the same CDR3. This chain uses TRBV20-1 with TRBJ2-3; D is uncertain. Germline-derived CDR1 and CDR2 are DFQATT and SNEGSKA (reference sequence). The V end was cut by 3 bases, the J end by 4 bases, with 5 bases between. This CDR3 comprises 11 residues. CDR3 protein: CSARFPDTQYF. As DNA, the CDR3 is TGCAGTGCTAGGTTCCCAGATACGCAGTATTTT.

V is TRBV11-2 and J is TRBJ2-1; 9 nucleotides agree with TRBD1. The V gene end was trimmed by 5 bases and the J gene end by 4 bases; junction bases not matched to a gene: 6. Germline CDR1 SGHAT, CDR2 FQNNGV. The length of the CDR3 is 15 residues. The CDR3 bases are TGTGCCAGCAGCGCGGGACAGGGAGTATACAATGAGCAGTTCTTC. This sequence encodes CASSAGQGVYNEQFF.

This clone came up many times. The CDR3 protein is CARGPRVFF. The CDR3 nucleotides are TGTGCCAGGGGACCGAGGGTGTTTTTT. The genes are TRBV9 and TRBJ1-4, with a weak D call TRBD1 (5 bases). Germline values: CDR1 SGDLS, CDR2 YYNGEE. The CDR3 sequence is 9 residues long. Trimming took off 8 bases at V and 15 bases at J, with 11 bases between the two ends. Variable domain in full (rest from reference TRBV9 and TRBJ1-4): DSGVTQTPKHLITATGQRVTLRCSPRSGDLSVYWYQQSLDQGLQFLIQYYNGEERAKGNILERFSAQQFPDLHSELNLSSLELGDSALYFCARGPRVFFGSGTQLSVL.

V is TRBV30 and J is TRBJ2-5; tentative D call: TRBD1 (6 bases). Germline V gene lookup returns CDR1 GTSNPN and CDR2 SVGIG (reference sequence). This CDR3 has 14 amino acids. The V gene lost 4 bases and the J gene lost 2 bases, with 14 bases spanning the gap. The CDR3 sequence: CAWTLQGLQETQYF. CDR3 DNA: TGTGCCTGGACCCTACAGGGCCTTCAAGAGACCCAGTACTTC.

Written as DNA, the CDR3 is TGTGCCTGGAGTGTAGGCCGGACTAGCGGGGGGTTTGGCGGGGAGCTGTTTTTT. It is translated as CAWSVGRTSGGFGGELFF. The J gene is TRBJ2-2, the V gene TRBV30; 14 nucleotides agree with TRBD2. Trimming removed 0 bases from V and 7 bases from J; junction bases left unmatched: 10. The CDR3 consists of 18 residues. Per the germline V gene, CDR1 is GTSNPN and CDR2 is SVGIG (reference sequence). The variable domain in full, completed from reference TRBV30 and TRBJ2-2, reads SQTIHQWPATLVQPVGSPLSLECTVEGTSNPNLYWYRQAAGRGLQLLFYSVGIGQISSEVPQNLSASRPQDRQFILSSKKLLLSDSGFYLCAWSVGRTSGGFGGELFFGEGSRLTVL.

The V gene is TRBV29-1, the J gene TRBJ2-3, with no clear D. The germline CDR1 and CDR2 sequences are SQVTM and ANQGSEA. The CDR3 has 15 residues. V lost 8 bases and J 0 bases, leaving 18 bases between the germline ends. CDR3 sequence reads: CSFVGGVTSTDTQYF. The CDR3 DNA reads as TGCAGCTTTGTGGGTGGGGTTACTAGCACAGATACGCAGTATTTT.

This clone was seen just once. The chain has TRBV4-3 and TRBJ2-1; 10 bases fit TRBD2. In germline, CDR1 is LGHNA, CDR2 YSLEER. The CDR3 sequence is 14 residues long. V lost 6 bases and J lost 8; bases outside the gene matches: 7. CDR3 in amino acids: CASSLERGGYEQFF. In DNA form, the CDR3 reads TGCGCCAGCAGTCTTGAGCGGGGGGGGTATGAGCAGTTCTTC.

This clone has just one count. The chain has TRBV7-2 and TRBJ1-1; D ambiguous. The V gene's germline CDR1 is SGHTA and CDR2 FQGNSA. V lost 6 bases, J lost 0 bases, and 8 bases lay in between. This CDR3 region has 13 residues. The CDR3 protein is CASRNSLNTEAFF. In nucleotides, the CDR3 is TGTGCCAGCAGGAACTCCTTGAACACTGAAGCTTTCTTT.

The rearrangement uses TRBV15 and TRBJ2-7, with 12 bases identical to TRBD2. Germline CDR1 reads LNHNV; CDR2 reads YYDKDF (reference sequence). Trimming cost V 4 bases and J 1 base; bases outside gene matches: 5. This CDR3 is built from 16 residues. The CDR3 reads CATSTLAGGGSYEQYF. The CDR3 region has the DNA TGTGCCACCAGCACACTAGCGGGAGGAGGGTCCTACGAGCAGTACTTC.

This chain uses TRBV28 with TRBJ2-7, with D unresolved. V was trimmed by 6 bases and J by 2 bases, leaving 8 bases between them. Germline V gene lookup returns CDR1 MDHEN and CDR2 SYDVKM. This CDR3 spans 12 amino acids. This CDR3 reads CASSLRAYEQYF. The CDR3, as DNA: TGTGCCAGCAGCCTTAGGGCCTACGAGCAGTACTTC.

This clone was observed a handful of times. The CDR3: CASSQDPGISYTF. For the CDR3, the DNA is TGTGCCAGCAGCCAAGATCCAGGGATCTCCTACACCTTC. The V gene is TRBV14, the J gene TRBJ1-2; D might be TRBD1 (5 bases). CDR1 SGHDN and CDR2 FVKESK come from the germline V gene. The CDR3 loop spans 13 amino acids. V was cut by 0 bases and J by 10 bases, with 12 bases left in between.

The chain is built from TRBV27 and TRBJ2-7; D might be TRBD1 (5 bases). Germline V lookup: CDR1 MNHEY, CDR2 SMNVEV (reference sequence). Deletions cut 0 bases from V and 4 bases from J, with 16 bases between. The CDR3 runs to 16 residues. CDR3 protein: CASSLSWGSRRYEQYF. The CDR3 bases are TGTGCCAGCAGTTTATCGTGGGGCAGCCGAAGATACGAGCAGTACTTC.

The chain links TRBV4-1 to TRBJ2-5, with 7 bases matching TRBD1. This CDR3 comprises 16 residues. The germline CDR1 and CDR2 sequences are MGHRA and YSYEKL. Trimming at V came to 0 bases and at J to 1 base, leaving 5 bases not matched to a gene. The CDR3 is CASSQDYRGVQETQYF. DNA for the CDR3: TGCGCCAGCAGCCAAGACTACAGGGGCGTCCAAGAGACCCAGTACTTC.

The chain joins TRBV7-2 to TRBJ2-3; D gene uncertain. V was pared by 7 bases and J by 10 bases, with 15 bases between. CDR1 and CDR2 from the germline V gene are SGHTA and FQGNSA. The CDR3 is 12 amino acids. The CDR3 nucleotides are TGTGCCAGCAACCAGCCCCCTACGTCGCAGTATTTT. Translation: CASNQPPTSQYF.

This clone was seen a few times. The rearrangement uses TRBV6-5 and TRBJ2-2; D unclear. Trimming stripped 0 bases from V and 6 bases from J, with 8 bases between. There are 14 residues in the CDR3. Germline V gene data show CDR1 as MNHEY and CDR2 as SVGAGI. Written as DNA, the CDR3 is TGTGCCAGCAGTTACTCGTTCTCCGCCGGGGAGCTGTTTTTT. Its protein product is CASSYSFSAGELFF.

The rearrangement uses TRBV7-3 and TRBJ2-5; D tentatively fits TRBD1 or TRBD2 (5 bases each). CDR1 is SGHTA and CDR2 is FQGTGA in the germline V gene. The CDR3 runs to 15 residues. V was pared by 4 bases and J by 3 bases, with 15 bases between. CDR3 coding DNA: TGTGCCAGCAGCTCCTCCGGGACGATAGAAGAGACCCAGTACTTC. Translation: CASSSSGTIEETQYF.